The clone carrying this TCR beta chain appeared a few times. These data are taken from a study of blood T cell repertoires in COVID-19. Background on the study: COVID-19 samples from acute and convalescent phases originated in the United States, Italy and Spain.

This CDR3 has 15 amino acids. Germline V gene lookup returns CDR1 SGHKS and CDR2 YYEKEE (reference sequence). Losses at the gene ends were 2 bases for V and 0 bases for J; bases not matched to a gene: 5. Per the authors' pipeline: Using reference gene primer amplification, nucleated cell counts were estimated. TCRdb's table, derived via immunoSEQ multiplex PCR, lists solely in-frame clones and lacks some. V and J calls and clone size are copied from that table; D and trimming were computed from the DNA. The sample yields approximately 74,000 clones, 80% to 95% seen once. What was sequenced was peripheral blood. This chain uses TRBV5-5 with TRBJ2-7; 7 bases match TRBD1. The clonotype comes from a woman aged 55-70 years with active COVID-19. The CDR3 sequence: CASSFPTGVSYEQYF. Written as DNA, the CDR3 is TGTGCCAGCAGCTTTCCAACAGGGGTCTCCTACGAGCAGTACTTC.